These 28 T cell receptor beta chains were all obtained from the same sample, sequenced in a study of response to subunit inactivated influenza vaccine. TCRdb recomputed calls from the RT-PCR reads with MiXCR, one row per CDR3 protein. This table holds fewer than 750,000 distinct CDR3 sequences, around 15% found once. Sequences were derived from PBMCs from blood, sampled roughly 12 days after vaccination. These receptor sequences come from a man aged 50-59 years who received an inactivated influenza vaccine.

This clonotype was seen a few times. The V gene is TRBV29-1, the J gene TRBJ2-1; TRBD2 matches at 15 bases. The J segment lost 6 bases and the V segment lost 3 bases, leaving 3 bases of the junction unmatched. The CDR3 is 15 amino acids. CDR1 SQVTM and CDR2 ANQGSEA come from the germline V gene. The CDR3 loop is CSVDGTSGRPNEQFF. The CDR3 DNA follows: TGCAGCGTTGACGGGACTAGCGGGAGGCCCAATGAGCAGTTCTTC.

This clonotype was detected a few times. The V call is TRBV15, the J call TRBJ2-1, with 7 bases fitting TRBD1. Looked up from germline, CDR1 is LNHNV and CDR2 is YYDKDF (reference sequence). The CDR3 runs 16 residues. V lost 0 bases, J lost 0 bases, and 2 bases stayed unmatched. CDR3 DNA sequence: TGTGCCACCAGCAGAGATCAGGGGGTCTCCTACAATGAGCAGTTCTTC. Its protein is CATSRDQGVSYNEQFF. The variable domain in full, completed from reference TRBV15 and TRBJ2-1, reads DAMVIQNPRYQVTQFGKPVTLSCSQTLNHNVMYWYQQKSSQAPKLLFHYYDKDFNNEADTPDNFQSRRPNTSFCFLDIRSPGLGDTAMYLCATSRDQGVSYNEQFFGPGTRLTVL.

V gene TRBV6-2 or TRBV6-3 combines with J gene TRBJ2-7, with TRBD2 identical over 7 bases. Trimming removed 5 bases from V and 4 bases from J; junction bases left unmatched: 11. CDR1 and CDR2 from the germline V gene are MNHEY and SVGEGT. This CDR3 region has 15 residues. The CDR3 here is CASSIIPREKYEQYF. The CDR3 DNA follows: TGTGCCAGCAGTATCATACCGCGGGAGAAATACGAGCAGTACTTC.

V is TRBV20-1 and J is TRBJ2-1, with D maybe TRBD2 (5 bases). Germline V gene lookup returns CDR1 DFQATT and CDR2 SNEGSKA (reference sequence). The CDR3 length is 15 residues. Trimming left V 6 bases short and J 4 bases short, with 19 bases between. CDR3 in DNA: TGCAGTGCACTAGAGCCCACCCGGGGTTACAATGAGCAGTTCTTC. This sequence encodes CSALEPTRGYNEQFF.

The chain couples TRBV4-1 to TRBJ1-2, with D tentatively TRBD1 (5 bases). Trimming pared 1 base from V and 2 bases from J, leaving 5 bases between. Germline V lookup: CDR1 MGHRA, CDR2 YSYEKL. There are 13 residues in the CDR3. The CDR3 loop is CASSQGGNYGYTF. CDR3 coding DNA: TGCGCCAGCAGCCAAGGGGGGAACTATGGCTACACCTTC.

This clonotype has at least ten counts. The chain links TRBV12-3 or TRBV12-4 to TRBJ1-1; D perhaps matches TRBD1 (5 bases). The CDR3 extends over 12 amino acids. Trimming took off 6 bases at V and 7 bases at J, with 12 bases between the two ends. CDR3 protein: CASSKTALEAFF. In nucleotides, the CDR3 is TGTGCCAGCAGCAAGACAGCCCTTGAAGCTTTCTTT.

This chain joins TRBV28 and TRBJ2-1, with D uncertain. The germline V gene encodes CDR1 MDHEN and CDR2 SYDVKM. This CDR3 region has 13 residues. Trimming stripped 2 bases from V and 7 bases from J, with 9 bases between. The chain's CDR3 is CASSLDPLNEQFF. The DNA of the CDR3 is TGTGCCAGCAGTTTAGACCCCCTGAATGAGCAGTTCTTC.

This clonotype was observed many times. The chain has TRBV10-3 and TRBJ2-2; 9 positions agree with TRBD1. The CDR3 runs 14 residues. Looked up from germline, CDR1 is ENHRY and CDR2 is SYGVKD. V lost 6 bases to trimming and J lost 4 bases; unmatched junction nucleotides: 3. The CDR3 DNA reads as TGTGCCATCAGGTGGGACAGGGCCACCGGGGAGCTGTTTTTT. As protein: CAIRWDRATGELFF.

This chain uses TRBV6-2 or TRBV6-3 with TRBJ2-7, with 11 bases matching TRBD1. From germline, CDR1 is MNHEY and CDR2 SVGEGT. The ends lost 8 bases at V and 0 bases at J; junction bases unmatched: 6. The CDR3 is 15 amino acids. The CDR3 sequence is CASGPDRGPSYEQYF. CDR3 nucleotides: TGTGCCAGCGGCCCGGACAGGGGGCCCTCCTACGAGCAGTACTTC.

This clonotype was found once. The chain carries TRBV28 and TRBJ2-5; the D gene is possibly TRBD1 (6 bases). This CDR3 comprises 13 residues. Germline loops: CDR1 MDHEN, CDR2 SYDVKM. Trimming removed 6 bases from V and 8 bases from J, with 16 bases in between. DNA for the CDR3: TGTGCCAGCAGCCACAAGGGGGTCGATACCCAGTACTTC. Its protein product is CASSHKGVDTQYF.

The chain is built from TRBV4-2 and TRBJ2-5, with D perhaps matching TRBD1 (5 bases). Germline V gene lookup returns CDR1 LGHNA and CDR2 YNFKEQ. With 0 bases removed from V and 5 bases from J, the gap between germline ends came to 16 bases. The CDR3 spans 16 residues. The DNA of the CDR3 is TGTGCCAGCAGCCAAGAAGGTGGGGCGCTAAGGGAGACCCAGTACTTC. As protein: CASSQEGGALRETQYF.

This chain uses TRBV7-2 with TRBJ1-2; D uncertain. Trimming removed 0 bases from V and 7 bases from J, with 9 bases in between. The CDR3 has 13 amino acids. Germline CDR1 is SGHTA and CDR2 is FQGNSA. The CDR3 nucleotides are TGTGCCAGCAGCTTAGCGATTCGGGGTGGCTACACCTTC. The encoded protein is CASSLAIRGGYTF. Together with reference TRBV7-2 and TRBJ1-2, the CDR3 gives the full variable domain: GAGVSQSPSNKVTEKGKDVELRCDPISGHTALYWYRQSLGQGLEFLIYFQGNSAPDKSGLPSDRFSAERTGGSVSTLTIQRTQQEDSAVYLCASSLAIRGGYTFGSGTRLTVV.

This clonotype occurred a few times. This chain links TRBV7-2 with TRBJ2-7; TRBD1 agrees at 7 bases. CDR3 length equals 13 residues. Trimming removed 5 bases from V and 5 bases from J; junction bases left unmatched: 6. CDR1 is SGHTA and CDR2 is FQGNSA in the germline V gene. CDR3 in DNA: TGTGCCAGCAGCCCCCTCCAGGGGGACGAGCAGTACTTC. This encodes CASSPLQGDEQYF.

This clonotype was detected a few times. The V and J genes are TRBV6-1 and TRBJ2-7, with a possible D match to TRBD2 (5 bases). The germline V gene encodes CDR1 MNHNS and CDR2 SASEGT. The V end lost 8 bases, the J end lost 3 bases, and 14 bases lay between the germline ends. This CDR3 has 13 amino acids. CDR3: CASDGGVYYEQYF. The CDR3 nucleotides read TGTGCCAGCGATGGAGGAGTTTACTACGAGCAGTACTTC.

The chain has TRBV9 and TRBJ2-3; 7 bases fit TRBD1. CDR3 length: 13 residues. Germline CDR1 is SGDLS and CDR2 is YYNGEE. Trimming cost V 7 bases and J 4 bases; bases outside gene matches: 6. The CDR3: CASGPGGSDTQYF. CDR3 nucleotide sequence: TGTGCCAGCGGGCCAGGGGGATCAGATACGCAGTATTTT.

This clonotype appeared a few times. A much larger clone differs by one base, so this may be a read error. The CDR3 coding sequence is TGCGCCAGCAGCTTAGGGACTTCGAACACCGGGGAGCTGTTTTTT. It is translated as CASSLGTSNTGELFF. The chain links TRBV5-1 to TRBJ2-2; perhaps TRBD2 as D (6 bases). The germline V gene has CDR1 SGHRS and CDR2 YFSETQ. Trimming took off 2 bases at V and 0 bases at J, with 8 bases between the two ends. The CDR3 consists of 15 residues.

The sample holds a few counts of this clonotype. The chain links TRBV29-1 to TRBJ1-5; D possibly corresponds to TRBD1 (5 bases). The V gene lost 3 bases and the J gene lost 8 bases, with 8 bases spanning the gap. The CDR3 extends over 11 amino acids. Germline CDR1 SQVTM, CDR2 ANQGSEA. The CDR3 reads CSVEGPEPQHF. The CDR3 bases are TGCAGCGTTGAGGGGCCCGAGCCCCAGCATTTT.

In its sample, this clonotype was seen a few times. This chain uses TRBV20-1 with TRBJ2-4; D may be TRBD1 or TRBD2 (5 bases each). With 0 bases removed from V and 5 bases from J, the gap between germline ends came to 8 bases. The germline CDR1 and CDR2 sequences are DFQATT and SNEGSKA (reference sequence). The CDR3 covers 13 residues. The DNA for the CDR3 is TGCAGTGCTAGAGACGGGACCGAAAACATTCAGTACTTC. It codes for CSARDGTENIQYF.

This clonotype was counted ten times or more. The rearrangement joins TRBV5-1 to TRBJ2-3; D may be TRBD2 (5 bases). Per the germline V gene, CDR1 is SGHRS and CDR2 is YFSETQ. The CDR3 runs to 14 residues. V was shortened by 4 bases and J by 2 bases, with 11 bases between the two germline ends. CDR3 amino acids: CASSLEGYTDTQYF. CDR3 nucleotide sequence: TGCGCCAGCAGCCTAGAGGGCTACACAGATACGCAGTATTTT.

Ten or more counts support this clonotype. J is TRBJ1-2 and V is TRBV7-2; TRBD1 might be the D (5 bases). V lost 5 bases and J lost 6, with 16 bases in between. The CDR3 is 14 residues long. Per germline, CDR1 SGHTA and CDR2 FQGNSA. The CDR3 nucleotides are TGTGCCAGCAGCCGGCAGGGCGCGAGCCATGGCTACACCTTC. It encodes CASSRQGASHGYTF. Variable domain in full (rest from reference TRBV7-2 and TRBJ1-2): GAGVSQSPSNKVTEKGKDVELRCDPISGHTALYWYRQSLGQGLEFLIYFQGNSAPDKSGLPSDRFSAERTGGSVSTLTIQRTQQEDSAVYLCASSRQGASHGYTFGSGTRLTVV.

The gene calls are TRBV6-1 and TRBJ2-2; D is unclear. Trimming left V 6 bases short and J 0 bases short, with 8 bases between. Per germline, CDR1 MNHNS and CDR2 SASEGT. The CDR3 runs to 14 residues. The CDR3 spells CASREFANTGELFF. The DNA for the CDR3 is TGTGCCAGCAGAGAGTTCGCGAACACCGGGGAGCTGTTTTTT.

This clonotype was picked up a small number of times. V is TRBV5-6 and J is TRBJ2-2; TRBD2 matches 7 bases. Per the germline V gene, CDR1 is SGHDT and CDR2 is YYEEEE. After removal of 1 base from V and 0 bases from J, the junction contained 3 bases not matched to a gene. The CDR3 runs to 16 residues. CDR3 sequence (DNA): TGTGCCAGCAGCTTGCCGGGGGGAACGAACACCGGGGAGCTGTTTTTT. Translated, it gives CASSLPGGTNTGELFF.

This clonotype has a handful of counts. The chain carries TRBV30 and TRBJ2-3, with 10 bases lining up with TRBD1. The germline V gene encodes CDR1 GTSNPN and CDR2 SVGIG (reference sequence). J was trimmed by 4 bases and V by 5 bases; bases with no gene match: 6. CDR3 length: 14 residues. CDR3 sequence: CAWRDRGLSDTQYF. CDR3 coding DNA: TGTGCCTGGCGGGACAGGGGTCTTTCAGATACGCAGTATTTT.

In its sample, this clonotype was seen many times. The chain employs TRBV2 and TRBJ2-7; D is perhaps TRBD2 (5 bases). CDR3 length: 12 residues. CDR1 SNHLY and CDR2 FYNNEI come from the germline V gene. Trimming cost V 6 bases and J 4 bases, with 10 bases left between them. CDR3: CASSRTQYEQYF. The CDR3 coding sequence is TGTGCCAGCAGCCGGACTCAGTACGAGCAGTACTTC.

This clonotype was found a few times. Here the CDR3 omits its conserved ending phenylalanine or tryptophan, so a read error is the likely source. The DNA is omitted, as the CDR3 cannot be located on it reliably, and the CDR3 follows TCRdb's listing. This sequence joins TRBV6-1 and TRBJ1-2. With termini counted, the CDR3 has 13 amino acids. CDR1 MNHNS and CDR2 SASEGT come from the germline V gene. The chain's CDR3 is CASSEMTGYYLPR.

This clonotype has a handful of counts. The chain combines TRBV7-8 with TRBJ2-3, with a tentative D call TRBD1 (5 bases). V was clipped by 0 bases and J by 1 base, with 8 bases between them. The germline CDR1 and CDR2 sequences are SGHVS and FQNEAQ. The CDR3 runs 15 residues. The DNA of the CDR3 is TGTGCCAGCAGCTTAGCCAGACAGCGCACAGATACGCAGTATTTT. It encodes CASSLARQRTDTQYF.

The rearrangement uses TRBV6-2 or TRBV6-3 and TRBJ2-5; D could derive from TRBD1 or TRBD2 (5 bases each). V dropped 4 bases and J dropped 7 bases, with 13 bases sitting between them. The CDR3 runs to 13 residues. Looked up from germline, CDR1 is MNHEY and CDR2 is SVGEGT. The CDR3 protein is CASSSGASWTQYF. Written as DNA, the CDR3 is TGTGCCAGCAGTTCCGGGGCCTCATGGACCCAGTACTTC.

J is TRBJ2-1 and V is TRBV29-1, with D hard to call. The CDR3 has 12 amino acids. Between the trimmed V and J ends, which lost 4 bases and 8 bases, there was a span of 12 bases. Germline V gene data show CDR1 as SQVTM and CDR2 as ANQGSEA. DNA for the CDR3: TGCAGCGTTGCACCGCGAGCCGATGAGCAGTTCTTC. This gives the protein CSVAPRADEQFF.